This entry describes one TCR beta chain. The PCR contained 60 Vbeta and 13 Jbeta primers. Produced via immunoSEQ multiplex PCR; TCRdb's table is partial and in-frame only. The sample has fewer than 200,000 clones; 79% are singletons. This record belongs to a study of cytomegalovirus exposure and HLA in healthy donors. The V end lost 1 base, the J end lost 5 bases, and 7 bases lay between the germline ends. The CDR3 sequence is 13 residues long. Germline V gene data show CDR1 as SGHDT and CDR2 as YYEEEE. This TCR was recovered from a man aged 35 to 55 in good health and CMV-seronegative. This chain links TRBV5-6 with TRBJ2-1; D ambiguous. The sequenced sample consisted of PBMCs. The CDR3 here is CASSLPRDNEQFF. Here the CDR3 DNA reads TGTGCCAGCAGCTTGCCTCGGGACAATGAGCAGTTCTTC.